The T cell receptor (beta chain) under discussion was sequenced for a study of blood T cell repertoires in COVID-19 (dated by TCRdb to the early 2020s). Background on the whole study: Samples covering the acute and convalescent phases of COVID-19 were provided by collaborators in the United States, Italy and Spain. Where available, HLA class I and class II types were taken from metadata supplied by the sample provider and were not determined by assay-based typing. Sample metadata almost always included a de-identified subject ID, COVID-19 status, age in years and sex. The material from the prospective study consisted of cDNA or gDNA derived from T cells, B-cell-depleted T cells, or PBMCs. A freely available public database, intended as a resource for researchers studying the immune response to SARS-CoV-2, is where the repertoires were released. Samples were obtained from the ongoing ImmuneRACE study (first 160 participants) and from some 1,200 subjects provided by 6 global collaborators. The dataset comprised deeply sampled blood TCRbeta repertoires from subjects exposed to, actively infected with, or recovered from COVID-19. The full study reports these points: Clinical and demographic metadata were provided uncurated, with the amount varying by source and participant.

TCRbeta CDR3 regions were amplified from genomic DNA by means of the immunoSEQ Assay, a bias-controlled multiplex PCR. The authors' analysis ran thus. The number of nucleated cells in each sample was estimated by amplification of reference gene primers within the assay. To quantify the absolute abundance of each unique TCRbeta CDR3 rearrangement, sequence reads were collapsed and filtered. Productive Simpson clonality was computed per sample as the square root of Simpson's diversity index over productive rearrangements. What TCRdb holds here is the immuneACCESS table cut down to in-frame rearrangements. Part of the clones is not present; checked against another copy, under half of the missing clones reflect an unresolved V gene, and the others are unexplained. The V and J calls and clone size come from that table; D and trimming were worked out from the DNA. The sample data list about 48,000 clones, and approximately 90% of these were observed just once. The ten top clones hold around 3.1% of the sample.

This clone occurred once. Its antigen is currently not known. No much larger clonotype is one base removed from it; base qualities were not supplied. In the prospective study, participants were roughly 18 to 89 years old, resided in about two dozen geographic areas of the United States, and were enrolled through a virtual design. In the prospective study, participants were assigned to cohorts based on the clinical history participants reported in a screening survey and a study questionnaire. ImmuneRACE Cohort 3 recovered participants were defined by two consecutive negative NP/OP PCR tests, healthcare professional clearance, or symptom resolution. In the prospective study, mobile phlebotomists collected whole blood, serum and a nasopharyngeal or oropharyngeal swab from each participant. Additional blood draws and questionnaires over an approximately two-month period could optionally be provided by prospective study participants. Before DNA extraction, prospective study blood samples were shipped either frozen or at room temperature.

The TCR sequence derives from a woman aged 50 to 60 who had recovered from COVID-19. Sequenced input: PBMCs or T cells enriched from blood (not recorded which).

The CDR3 protein: CASRSQGETDTQYF. The bases read TGCGCCAGCAGAAGCCAGGGGGAGACAGATACGCAGTATTTT. The chain was built from TRBV5-1 and TRBJ2-3; 7 junctional bases match TRBD1. CDR3 length: 14 amino acids, cysteine to phenylalanine. Only the CDR3 DNA is retained, 42 bases long and in frame from the first base. Per the germline V gene, SGHRS is the CDR1 and YFSETQ is the CDR2. V is pruned by 5 bases and J by 3 bases, leaving 6 bases of the junction without a gene match.